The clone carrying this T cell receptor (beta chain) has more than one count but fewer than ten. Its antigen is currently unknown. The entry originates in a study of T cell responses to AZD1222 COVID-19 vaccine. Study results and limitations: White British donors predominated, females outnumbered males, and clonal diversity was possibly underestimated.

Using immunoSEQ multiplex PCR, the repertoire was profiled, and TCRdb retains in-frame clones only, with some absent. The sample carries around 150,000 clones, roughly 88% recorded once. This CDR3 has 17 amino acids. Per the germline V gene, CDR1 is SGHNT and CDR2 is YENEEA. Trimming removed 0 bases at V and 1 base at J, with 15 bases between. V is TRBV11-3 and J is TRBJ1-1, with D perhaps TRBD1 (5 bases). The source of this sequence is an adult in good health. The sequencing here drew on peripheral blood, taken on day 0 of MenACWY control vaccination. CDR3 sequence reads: CASSLDRVGTANTEAFF. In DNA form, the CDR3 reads TGTGCCAGCAGCTTAGACCGTGTAGGGACGGCGAACACTGAAGCTTTCTTT.